These 19 T cell receptor beta chains came from one sample sequenced in a study of cytomegalovirus exposure and HLA in healthy donors. PCR primers comprised 60 Vbeta and 13 Jbeta primers. Repertoires were generated with immunoSEQ multiplex PCR, while TCRdb's copy carries only in-frame clones and drops some. The repertoire holds 250,000 to 350,000 clones, with 80% as singletons. The sample was PBMCs. The receptors were sampled from a girl under 10 years old in good health and CMV-seronegative.

V is TRBV4-1 and J is TRBJ1-4, with unresolved D. This CDR3 is built from 17 residues. The V and J ends lost 0 bases and 0 bases respectively, with 11 bases between them. In germline, CDR1 is MGHRA, CDR2 YSYEKL. DNA for the CDR3: TGCGCCAGCAGCCAAGAAGCGCCTTTTGCAACTAATGAAAAACTGTTTTTT. Its translation is CASSQEAPFATNEKLFF.

This chain uses TRBV20-1 with TRBJ1-2; 7 bases match TRBD1. V shed 5 bases and J 6 bases; nucleotides not matched to a gene: 3. CDR1 DFQATT and CDR2 SNEGSKA come from the germline V gene (reference sequence). The CDR3 consists of 11 residues. CDR3 protein: CSAPTGNGYTF. The CDR3 DNA reads TGCAGTGCTCCGACAGGGAATGGCTACACCTTC.

This clone was recorded only once. Relative to the germline gene, one junction end is altered; a read error may explain this. The chain uses TRBV7-9 and TRBJ2-2; 13 nucleotides align to TRBD2. The CDR3 contains 19 residues. Germline CDR1 is SEHNR and CDR2 is FQNEAQ (reference sequence). CDR3 sequence reads: CASSSPTSGGPVNTGEPFF. The CDR3 DNA follows: TGTGCCAGCAGCTCCCCGACTAGCGGGGGGCCGGTGAACACCGGGGAGCCGTTTTTT.

This chain uses TRBV7-8 with TRBJ2-7; D is ambiguous. The CDR3 covers 13 residues. Germline V gene data show CDR1 as SGHVS and CDR2 as FQNEAQ. V lost 2 bases and J lost 5, with 10 bases in between. The CDR3 region has the DNA TGTGCCAGCAGCTTAACTATCCGGGACGAGCAGTACTTC. Its translation is CASSLTIRDEQYF.

This clone was seen just once. The genes are TRBV28 and TRBJ1-5; D is possibly TRBD1 (6 bases). V was trimmed by 7 bases and J by 8 bases, leaving 12 bases between them. The CDR3 loop spans 12 amino acids. Germline values: CDR1 MDHEN, CDR2 SYDVKM. CDR3 amino acids: CASMAGAKPQHF. In DNA, the CDR3 is TGTGCCAGCATGGCAGGGGCGAAGCCCCAGCATTTT. Using reference TRBV28 and TRBJ1-5 for the parts outside the CDR3, the full variable domain is DVKVTQSSRYLVKRTGEKVFLECVQDMDHENMFWYRQDPGLGLRLIYFSYDVKMKEKGDIPEGYSVSREKKERFSLILESASTNQTSMYLCASMAGAKPQHFGDGTRLSIL.

About this clone itself: Other nucleotide sequences from this sample produce the same CDR3. The chain carries TRBV30 and TRBJ1-5, with 7 bases aligning to TRBD1. Germline loops: CDR1 GTSNPN, CDR2 SVGIG (reference sequence). V shed 0 bases and J 2 bases; nucleotides not matched to a gene: 1. CDR3 length: 14 amino acids. As DNA, the CDR3 is TGTGCCTGGAGTGTTGGACAGGGCAATCAGCCCCAGCATTTT. As protein: CAWSVGQGNQPQHF.

In its sample, this clone was seen a few times. The V and J genes are TRBV6-5 and TRBJ2-1; 7 bases are shared with TRBD2. The CDR3 runs 14 residues. Trimming removed 7 bases from V and 3 bases from J; junction bases left unmatched: 6. Germline V gives CDR1 MNHEY, CDR2 SVGAGI. The CDR3 DNA reads TGTGCCAGCAATAGGCTAGCGGACTACAATGAGCAGTTCTTC. Translated: CASNRLADYNEQFF.

This chain connects TRBV27 to TRBJ1-1; 7 bases agree with TRBD1. This CDR3 contains 14 residues. V gave up 4 bases and J gave up 3 bases; unmatched junction bases: 5. Germline assignment: CDR1 MNHEY and CDR2 SMNVEV (reference sequence). This chain's CDR3 is CASSWTGLHTEAFF. The DNA for the CDR3 is TGTGCCAGCAGTTGGACAGGACTACACACTGAAGCTTTCTTT.

With respect to this clone: In the same sample, other DNA sequences code for this CDR3. The chain combines TRBV28 with TRBJ1-1, with TRBD1 as a possible D gene (5 bases). V was shortened by 2 bases and J by 7 bases, with 5 bases between the two germline ends. Germline loops: CDR1 MDHEN, CDR2 SYDVKM. CDR3 length: 11 amino acids. The DNA for the CDR3 is TGTGCCAGCAGTTTAAGGGGTGAAGCTTTCTTT. Translating gives CASSLRGEAFF. The entire variable domain, with the rest obtained from reference TRBV28 and TRBJ1-1, is as follows: DVKVTQSSRYLVKRTGEKVFLECVQDMDHENMFWYRQDPGLGLRLIYFSYDVKMKEKGDIPEGYSVSREKKERFSLILESASTNQTSMYLCASSLRGEAFFGQGTRLTVV.

The V call is TRBV6-1, the J call TRBJ1-6, with 10 bases matching TRBD1. This CDR3 spans 15 amino acids. V lost 3 bases, J lost 12 bases, and 8 bases stayed unmatched. Germline V gives CDR1 MNHNS, CDR2 SASEGT. The CDR3 sequence: CASSDWDRGLLPLHF. CDR3 nucleotide sequence: TGTGCCAGCAGTGACTGGGACAGGGGTTTATTACCCCTCCACTTT.

The CDR3 nucleotides read TGTGCCAGCTCACCACTTGACAGATCTGATGGCTACACCTTC. Translation: CASSPLDRSDGYTF. V gene TRBV18 combines with J gene TRBJ1-2, with D tentatively TRBD1 (5 bases). This CDR3 has 14 residues. CDR1 and CDR2 (germline): KGHSH, LQKENI. The V end was cut by 1 base, the J end by 6 bases, with 12 bases between.

A single count supports this clone. The V gene is TRBV2, the J gene TRBJ2-5; no clear D. The end of the DNA aligns better with TRBJ2-7, so the J call may be wrong. CDR3 length equals 15 residues. The germline gives CDR1 SNHLY, CDR2 FYNNEI. CDR3 protein: CASSEYWPKDYEQYF. In DNA form, the CDR3 reads TGTGCCAGCAGTGAGTACTGGCCGAAGGACTACGAGCAGTACTTC.

This chain connects TRBV25-1 to TRBJ2-1; perhaps TRBD2 as D (5 bases). The V and J ends lost 7 bases and 6 bases respectively, with 13 bases between them. Looked up from germline, CDR1 is MGHDK and CDR2 is SYGVNS. CDR3 length equals 13 residues. CDR3 DNA: TGTGCCAGCACCCTAATTGGAGGCAATGAGCAGTTCTTC. This gives the protein CASTLIGGNEQFF.

V and J are TRBV6-5 and TRBJ1-6, with TRBD1 identical over 7 bases. V shed 2 bases, J shed 9 bases, and the junction held 7 bases outside the gene matches. The CDR3 runs to 15 residues. Germline V CDR1 and CDR2: MNHEY, SVGAGI. The CDR3 here is CASSYRLDRISPLHF. The CDR3 region has the DNA TGTGCCAGCAGTTACCGACTGGACAGGATTTCACCCCTCCACTTT.

V is TRBV28 and J is TRBJ1-5; perhaps TRBD1 as D (5 bases). V lost 3 bases, J lost 0 bases, and 21 bases lay in between. The germline CDR1 and CDR2 sequences are MDHEN and SYDVKM. The CDR3 length is 19 residues. The CDR3 loop is CASSFFGQGSWDSNQPQHF. The CDR3 nucleotides are TGTGCCAGCAGTTTCTTCGGGCAGGGTTCGTGGGATAGCAATCAGCCCCAGCATTTT.

J is TRBJ1-4 and V is TRBV10-1, with 8 bases aligning to TRBD1. Germline trimming cut 6 bases from V and 5 bases from J; bases unmatched to any gene: 5. Germline V gene sequence: CDR1 WNHNN, CDR2 SYGVQD (reference sequence). This CDR3 is built from 14 residues. In nucleotides, the CDR3 is TGCGCCAGCAGGCCAGGGGGCTTGAATGAAAAACTGTTTTTT. Residues: CASRPGGLNEKLFF.

The sample holds a few counts of this clone. The rearrangement uses TRBV5-3 and TRBJ2-3; TRBD1 aligns across 10 bases. TRBV5-3 is known as an ORF, though its function is uncertain. The CDR3 is 17 residues long. The V and J ends lost 6 bases and 6 bases, in that order; junction bases with no gene match: 16. The CDR3 bases are TGTGCCAGAAATAATCCGGGACAGGGGATTTCGGGCGATACGCAGTATTTT. Residues: CARNNPGQGISGDTQYF.

The V gene is TRBV7-9, the J gene TRBJ2-5; D is uncertain. The CDR3 is 15 amino acids. Trimming left V 2 bases short and J 5 bases short, with 15 bases between. CDR1 and CDR2 from the germline V gene are SEHNR and FQNEAQ (reference sequence). The CDR3 loop is CASSLLQVGLETQYF. CDR3 nucleotide sequence: TGTGCCAGCAGCTTACTCCAAGTGGGCTTGGAGACCCAGTACTTC.

This sequence joins TRBV7-9 and TRBJ2-3; weak D call: TRBD1 (5 bases). V was trimmed by 7 bases and J by 2 bases, leaving 22 bases between them. The CDR3 covers 17 residues. Germline CDR1 is SEHNR and CDR2 is FQNEAQ (reference sequence). In DNA, the CDR3 is TGTGCCAGCATCACATACAGACCCTATGGGGCCACAGATACGCAGTATTTT. As protein: CASITYRPYGATDTQYF.